Below, 19 T cell receptor beta chains from the same sample are listed, as sequenced in a study of shared T cell receptors in the human thymus. Data came from immunoSEQ multiplex PCR; TCRdb stores just in-frame clones and leaves some out. The repertoire has about 380,000 clones, around 93% of them found once; the top ten carry approximately 0.018%. Sequences were obtained from thymocytes. The receptors come from a human donor.

The chain couples TRBV10-3 to TRBJ2-1, with D unclear. Trimming cost V 8 bases and J 6 bases, with 8 bases left between them. This CDR3 is built from 11 residues. CDR1 is ENHRY, CDR2 SYGVKD, per germline. CDR3 sequence: CAILICNEQFF. CDR3 nucleotides: TGTGCCATCTTAATCTGCAATGAGCAGTTCTTC.

This rearrangement joins TRBV27 to TRBJ1-6; no clear D. Germline CDR1 and CDR2: MNHEY and SMNVEV (reference sequence). Trimming left V 6 bases short and J 4 bases short, with 10 bases between. This CDR3 comprises 14 residues. This CDR3 reads CASSRALYNSPLHF. The CDR3 DNA is TGTGCCAGCAGCCGGGCCCTATATAATTCACCCCTCCACTTT.

This sequence joins TRBV7-2 and TRBJ2-7, with 10 bases fitting TRBD1. Germline V lookup: CDR1 SGHTA, CDR2 FQGNSA. This CDR3 contains 14 residues. The junction had 5 bases not matched to a gene; V was cut back by 5 bases and J by 4 bases. CDR3 in amino acids: CASSGQGGGYEQYF. The CDR3 coding sequence is TGTGCCAGCAGCGGACAGGGGGGTGGGTACGAGCAGTACTTC.

The chain carries TRBV15 and TRBJ2-4, with 13 bases matching TRBD2. This CDR3 comprises 15 residues. Germline loops: CDR1 LNHNV, CDR2 YYDKDF (reference sequence). V was clipped by 2 bases and J by 8 bases; unmatched bases: 3. CDR3 coding DNA: TGTGCCACCAGCAGAACTAGCGGGGGGGTTTACATTCAGTACTTC. As protein: CATSRTSGGVYIQYF.

A single count supports this clone. This chain links TRBV27 with TRBJ2-2; D not certain. The CDR3 runs 15 residues. CDR1 is MNHEY and CDR2 is SMNVEV in the germline V gene (reference sequence). The V end was cut by 0 bases, the J end by 5 bases, with 10 bases between. DNA for the CDR3: TGTGCCAGCAGTTTATCACGAATGAGTACCGGGGAGCTGTTTTTT. Translating it yields CASSLSRMSTGELFF.

The chain recombines TRBV6-1 with TRBJ2-2; a possible D gene is TRBD2 (6 bases). V lost 7 bases to trimming and J lost 5 bases, with 11 bases between them. CDR3 length: 13 amino acids. Germline V gene lookup returns CDR1 MNHNS and CDR2 SASEGT. The DNA for the CDR3 is TGTGCCAGCACGGGGGATGGGACCGGGGAGCTGTTTTTT. It is translated as CASTGDGTGELFF.

The chain joins TRBV6-5 to TRBJ1-3; D uncertain. The V end was cut by 7 bases, the J end by 7 bases, with 20 bases between. Looked up from germline, CDR1 is MNHEY and CDR2 is SVGAGI. The CDR3 totals 15 residues. DNA of the CDR3: TGTGCCAGCACCCTAAACGAAATTTCGGGTAACACCATATATTTT. Translating it yields CASTLNEISGNTIYF.

The V gene is TRBV21-1, the J gene TRBJ1-2; no DNA check was done on the table's D call, TRBD1. TRBV21-1 is termed a pseudogene. The CDR3 has 12 residues. Here the CDR3 DNA reads TGTGCCAGCATCCCAGGATACTATGGCTACACCTTC. Protein product: CASIPGYYGYTF.

This rearrangement joins TRBV6-6 to TRBJ2-7; possibly TRBD2 for D (5 bases). V was clipped by 4 bases and J by 5 bases, with 15 bases between them. The V gene's germline CDR1 is MNHNY and CDR2 SVGAGI (reference sequence). The CDR3 consists of 14 residues. CDR3 nucleotides: TGTGCCAGCAGTTCCGGACTTAGGGTTCACGAGCAGTACTTC. Translated: CASSSGLRVHEQYF.

Here the CDR3 DNA reads TGTGCCAGCAGCTTACCCCCCCGGGGGGAGGGGGATACGCAGTATTTT. Translation: CASSLPPRGEGDTQYF. V and J are TRBV7-9 and TRBJ2-3; TRBD2 agrees at 7 bases. CDR3 length: 16 amino acids. The V and J ends lost 2 bases and 6 bases, in that order; junction bases with no gene match: 11. The germline CDR1 and CDR2 sequences are SEHNR and FQNEAQ (reference sequence).

This sequence joins TRBV6-6 and TRBJ2-7, with D possibly being TRBD1 or TRBD2 (6 bases each). Trimming stripped 7 bases from V and 5 bases from J, with 12 bases between. Germline values: CDR1 MNHNY, CDR2 SVGAGI (reference sequence). The CDR3 runs 12 residues. Here the CDR3 DNA reads TGTGCCAGCACCGGGGGCAGGGACGAGCAGTACTTC. It codes for CASTGGRDEQYF.

This chain joins TRBV5-1 and TRBJ1-1; 7 bases map to TRBD1. The germline V gene encodes CDR1 SGHRS and CDR2 YFSETQ. This CDR3 region has 15 residues. Trimming removed 0 bases from V and 6 bases from J; junction bases left unmatched: 8. The CDR3 DNA reads as TGCGCCAGCAGCTTGGAGGGGGCAAGAATCCCTGAAGCTTTCTTT. As protein: CASSLEGARIPEAFF.

V usage is TRBV18 and J usage is TRBJ2-1; no clear D gene. The V gene lost 4 bases and the J gene lost 1 base, with 17 bases spanning the gap. CDR3 length: 17 residues. Germline CDR1 and CDR2: KGHSH and LQKENI. The CDR3 nucleotides are TGTGCCAGCTCACTCTCGCAGGCATTCAAGTCCTACAATGAGCAGTTCTTC. Its protein is CASSLSQAFKSYNEQFF.

The gene calls are TRBV28 and TRBJ2-4; D unresolved. Germline loops: CDR1 MDHEN, CDR2 SYDVKM. CDR3 length equals 16 residues. V was pared by 5 bases and J by 4 bases, with 18 bases between. The CDR3, as DNA: TGTGCCAGCAGTAAGGATACAGTTAAGGAAAAAAACATTCAGTACTTC. Residues: CASSKDTVKEKNIQYF.

This sequence joins TRBV5-1 and TRBJ2-7; D is unresolved. Trimming removed 3 bases at V and 2 bases at J, with 6 bases between. This CDR3 is 12 amino acids long. Germline CDR1 is SGHRS and CDR2 is YFSETQ. The CDR3 DNA reads as TGCGCCAGCAGCTCCCTACCCTACGAGCAGTACTTC. Its protein product is CASSSLPYEQYF. Filled out from reference TRBV5-1 and TRBJ2-7, the complete variable domain reads KAGVTQTPRYLIKTRGQQVTLSCSPISGHRSVSWYQQTPGQGLQFLFEYFSETQRNKGNFPGRFSGRQFSNSRSEMNVSTLELGDSALYLCASSSLPYEQYFGPGTRLTVT.

The chain has TRBV28 and TRBJ1-1, with D maybe TRBD1 (5 bases). Germline V lookup: CDR1 MDHEN, CDR2 SYDVKM. CDR3 length: 12 amino acids. The V end lost 7 bases, the J end lost 1 base, and 7 bases lay between the germline ends. CDR3 DNA: TGTGCCAGCAACGGGACGAACACTGAAGCTTTCTTT. This sequence encodes CASNGTNTEAFF.

This chain links TRBV11-2 with TRBJ1-4, with 8 positions matching TRBD1. The V and J ends lost 3 bases and 8 bases, in that order; junction bases with no gene match: 5. The CDR3 contains 14 residues. From germline, CDR1 is SGHAT and CDR2 FQNNGV. The CDR3: CASSLGQEGEKLFF. The DNA of the CDR3 is TGTGCCAGCAGCTTGGGACAGGAGGGAGAAAAACTGTTTTTT.

The chain joins TRBV30 to TRBJ1-1; tentative D call: TRBD1 (5 bases). The CDR3 spans 19 residues. V lost 1 base, J lost 4 bases, and 28 bases lay in between. CDR1 GTSNPN and CDR2 SVGIG come from the germline V gene (reference sequence). The CDR3 spells CAWSDALEGTPHGGTEAFF. The CDR3 bases are TGTGCCTGGAGTGATGCGTTGGAGGGGACCCCCCACGGAGGCACTGAAGCTTTCTTT. Using reference TRBV30 and TRBJ1-1 for the parts outside the CDR3, the full variable domain is SQTIHQWPATLVQPVGSPLSLECTVEGTSNPNLYWYRQAAGRGLQLLFYSVGIGQISSEVPQNLSASRPQDRQFILSSKKLLLSDSGFYLCAWSDALEGTPHGGTEAFFGQGTRLTVV.

V usage is TRBV19 and J usage is TRBJ2-2, with D maybe TRBD2 (7 bases). V was shortened by 7 bases and J by 0 bases, with 21 bases between the two germline ends. This CDR3 has 18 residues. The germline V gene has CDR1 LNHDA and CDR2 SQIVND (reference sequence). The CDR3 is CASTTGRGGGSNTGELFF. The CDR3 DNA reads TGTGCCAGTACCACCGGTAGGGGGGGAGGGTCGAACACCGGGGAGCTGTTTTTT.